A single sample gave rise to the 18 T cell receptor beta chains below, sequenced in a study of T cells in Graves' hyperthyroidism and ophthalmopathy. TCR beta CDR3 regions were amplified from RNA. In the first-round RT-PCR of the TCR CDR3, the HTBI primer set was used. Each CDR3 protein is one row after TCRdb ran MiXCR on the multiplex PCR reads. The table shows around 600,000 distinct CDR3 sequences, with 40% to 55% occurring only once. Sequencing used peripheral blood or thyroid tissue (not recorded which). These receptors were collected from an adult man with Graves' disease, either hyperthyroidism or ophthalmopathy (not recorded which).

The CDR3 reads CSATGTGAFSGANVLTF. The CDR3 DNA is TGCAGTGCGACCGGGACAGGGGCCTTCTCTGGGGCCAACGTCCTGACTTTC. V gene TRBV20-1 combines with J gene TRBJ2-6, with 10 nucleotides matching TRBD1. With 6 bases clipped from V and 0 bases from J, the junction kept 8 bases outside the gene matches. This CDR3 contains 17 residues. Germline CDR1 and CDR2: DFQATT and SNEGSKA (reference sequence).

The sample holds a few counts of this clonotype. J is TRBJ1-2 and V is TRBV18; 9 bases line up with TRBD1. Looked up from germline, CDR1 is KGHSH and CDR2 is LQKENI. CDR3 length: 13 amino acids. The V segment lost 6 bases and the J segment 6 bases; nucleotides outside the gene matches: 5. The DNA for the CDR3 is TGTGCCAGCTCGTCGGGACAGGGTGATGGCTACACCTTC. This sequence encodes CASSSGQGDGYTF. Filled out from reference TRBV18 and TRBJ1-2, the complete variable domain reads NAGVMQNPRHLVRRRGQEARLRCSPMKGHSHVYWYRQLPEEGLKFMVYLQKENIIDESGMPKERFSAEFPKEGPSILRIQQVVRGDSAAYFCASSSGQGDGYTFGSGTRLTVV.

Ten or more counts support this clonotype. The rearrangement uses TRBV20-1 and TRBJ2-5, with TRBD2 identical over 7 bases. Germline V lookup: CDR1 DFQATT, CDR2 SNEGSKA (reference sequence). V lost 5 bases and J lost 2; bases outside the gene matches: 5. CDR3 size: 13 residues. The CDR3 nucleotides read TGCAGTGCTCCCCGAGCGGGACAAGAGACCCAGTACTTC. Its protein product is CSAPRAGQETQYF.

V and J are TRBV20-1 and TRBJ2-7, with 7 bases matching TRBD2. Germline lookup yields CDR1 DFQATT and CDR2 SNEGSKA (reference sequence). With V trimmed by 0 bases and J by 9 bases, 5 bases remained unmatched. This CDR3 is 12 amino acids long. The CDR3 DNA is TGCAGTGCTAGAGACCCGGGAGGAGGGCAGTACTTC. Its translation is CSARDPGGGQYF.

V usage is TRBV10-3 and J usage is TRBJ2-7; D may correspond to TRBD1 or TRBD2 (5 bases each). Germline V CDR1 and CDR2: ENHRY, SYGVKD. This CDR3 contains 14 residues. Trimming removed 10 bases from V and 2 bases from J, with 18 bases in between. CDR3 sequence reads: CASRGDVGPYEQYF. Here the CDR3 DNA reads TGTGCCAGCAGAGGGGACGTCGGACCCTACGAGCAGTACTTC.

In the case of this clonotype: This may be a read error, as it is one base from a much larger clone. The V and J genes are TRBV2 and TRBJ2-2, with 7 positions matching TRBD1. The CDR3 has 15 residues. The V gene's germline CDR1 is SNHLY and CDR2 FYNNEI. The CDR3 region is CAGSPTGSATGELFF. The CDR3 bases are TGTGCCGGCAGTCCGACAGGGTCGGCCACCGGGGAGCTGTTTTTT.

Of note for this clonotype: Because it lacks the conserved phenylalanine or tryptophan at the end, this CDR3 is likely a read error. The DNA is omitted, as the CDR3 cannot be located on it reliably, and the CDR3 follows TCRdb's listing. V is TRBV11-2 and J is TRBJ1-3. Per the germline V gene, CDR1 is SGHAT and CDR2 is FQNNGV. The CDR3 is 8 amino acids in total, end residues counted. The CDR3 sequence is CASSPRLA.

J is TRBJ1-6 and V is TRBV19, with D perhaps TRBD1 (5 bases). This CDR3 contains 15 residues. CDR1 and CDR2 from the germline V gene are LNHDA and SQIVND (reference sequence). The V end lost 6 bases, the J end lost 8 bases, and 17 bases lay between the germline ends. The CDR3 region has the DNA TGTGCCAGTAGCCCCGGCTCTAGACAGCATTCACCCCTCCACTTT. Residues: CASSPGSRQHSPLHF.

This sequence joins TRBV6-1 and TRBJ2-2; no definite D call. The V end lost 0 bases, the J end lost 6 bases, and 8 bases lay between the germline ends. The germline V gene has CDR1 MNHNS and CDR2 SASEGT. The CDR3 totals 14 residues. DNA of the CDR3: TGTGCCAGCAGTGAAGCGTGGGGATCCGGGGAGCTGTTTTTT. The encoded protein is CASSEAWGSGELFF.

The rearrangement links TRBV9 to TRBJ2-5; D remains unclear. This CDR3 comprises 19 residues. Deletions cut 4 bases from V and 0 bases from J, with 25 bases between. CDR1 is SGDLS, CDR2 YYNGEE, per germline. CDR3 DNA sequence: TGTGCCAGCAGCCCGCCCTCTCCCAGACTCGCTCAAAACCAAGAGACCCAGTACTTC. It specifies CASSPPSPRLAQNQETQYF. Using reference TRBV9 and TRBJ2-5 for the parts outside the CDR3, the full variable domain is DSGVTQTPKHLITATGQRVTLRCSPRSGDLSVYWYQQSLDQGLQFLIQYYNGEERAKGNILERFSAQQFPDLHSELNLSSLELGDSALYFCASSPPSPRLAQNQETQYFGPGTRLLVL.

A word on this clonotype: This could be a read error, since a much larger clone is one nucleotide away. This sequence joins TRBV15 and TRBJ1-5, with a tentative D call TRBD1 (6 bases). Germline loops: CDR1 LNHNV, CDR2 YYDKDF (reference sequence). V lost 1 base to trimming and J lost 6 bases, with 16 bases between them. The CDR3 spans 16 residues. As DNA, the CDR3 is TGTGCCACCAGCAGAGCCGGGGGGGCGCGGAGTCAGCCCCAGCATTTT. Protein product: CATSRAGGARSQPQHF.

This sequence joins TRBV7-2 and TRBJ2-6, with 11 bases matching TRBD1. V shed 5 bases and J 4 bases; nucleotides not matched to a gene: 7. The germline CDR1 and CDR2 sequences are SGHTA and FQGNSA. The CDR3 runs 17 residues. CDR3 residues: CASSQGQGANGANVLTF. CDR3 nucleotide sequence: TGTGCCAGCAGCCAAGGACAGGGGGCGAACGGGGCCAACGTCCTGACTTTC.

J is TRBJ1-2 and V is TRBV24-1; 9 bases are a match to TRBD1. This CDR3 contains 14 residues. J gave up 6 bases and V 4 bases, and 5 bases lay outside the gene matches. Germline V gene lookup returns CDR1 KGHDR and CDR2 SFDVKD. CDR3 residues: CATSDLGQGHGYTF. Written as DNA, the CDR3 is TGTGCCACCAGTGACCTGGGACAGGGTCATGGCTACACCTTC.

Points on this clonotype: Given a much more abundant clone one base away, this may be a read error. The V and J genes are TRBV20-1 and TRBJ2-7, with D perhaps TRBD1 or TRBD2 (5 bases each). Trimming shortened V by 1 base and J by 4 bases, and 17 bases separated the two germline ends. This CDR3 is built from 15 residues. Looked up from germline, CDR1 is DFQATT and CDR2 is SNEGSKA (reference sequence). CDR3 nucleotides: TGCAGTGCTAGAGTTGGGGCTAGCTTGTCATACGAGCAGTACTTC. Its protein is CSARVGASLSYEQYF.

The CDR3 here is CASSIRTKWDREQFF. Here the CDR3 DNA reads TGTGCCAGCAGCATACGGACTAAGTGGGATCGTGAGCAGTTCTTC. The J gene is TRBJ2-1, the V gene TRBV7-2; D perhaps matches TRBD2 (6 bases). The CDR3 covers 15 residues. The V gene's germline CDR1 is SGHTA and CDR2 FQGNSA. V was trimmed by 5 bases and J by 9 bases, leaving 20 bases between them.

This clonotype has just a few counts. V and J are TRBV15 and TRBJ2-5; TRBD2 matches at 11 bases. The better agreement between TRBJ2-1 and the DNA end casts doubt on the J call. Per germline, CDR1 LNHNV and CDR2 YYDKDF (reference sequence). The CDR3 has 13 residues. CDR3 sequence (DNA): TGTGCCACCAGCAGAGTTACTAGCGGGAGGCAGTTCTTC. Protein sequence: CATSRVTSGRQFF.

The chain employs TRBV19 and TRBJ1-1, with TRBD1 identical over 11 bases. The CDR3 runs 16 residues. The germline CDR1 and CDR2 sequences are LNHDA and SQIVND (reference sequence). With 7 bases clipped from V and 1 base from J, the junction kept 8 bases outside the gene matches. CDR3 bases: TGTGCCAGTACGATCGGACAGGGGGCCTCGAACACTGAAGCTTTCTTT. It encodes CASTIGQGASNTEAFF. The whole variable domain, remainder taken from reference TRBV19 and TRBJ1-1, is DGGITQSPKYLFRKEGQNVTLSCEQNLNHDAMYWYRQDPGQGLRLIYYSQIVNDFQKGDIAEGYSVSREKKESFPLTVTSAQKNPTAFYLCASTIGQGASNTEAFFGQGTRLTVV.

Concerning this clonotype itself: This may come from a read error, since a much larger clone is one base off. The chain has TRBV10-3 and TRBJ1-4; possibly TRBD1 for D (5 bases). The CDR3 consists of 12 residues. CDR1 and CDR2 from the germline V gene are ENHRY and SYGVKD. V lost 3 bases to trimming and J lost 10 bases, with 9 bases between them. The CDR3 DNA reads TGTGCCATCAGTGATCCTGGGGGAAAACTGTTTTTT. Its translation: CAISDPGGKLFF.